One sample yielded the 13 T cell receptor beta chains listed below, sequenced in a study of vaccination and CD4 T cells after COVID-19. TCRdb reprocessed the PCR reads with MiXCR, giving one entry per CDR3 protein. The table shows 20,000 to 25,000 distinct CDR3 sequences, with over 40% occurring only once. Sequenced here: CD4+ T cells from blood, sampled before SARS-CoV-2 vaccination. The origin of the receptors is a human donor who had recovered from COVID-19.

This chain uses TRBV19 with TRBJ1-1, with a weak D call TRBD1 (5 bases). V was pared by 7 bases and J by 1 base, with 13 bases between. There are 14 residues in the CDR3. CDR1 is LNHDA, CDR2 SQIVND, per germline (reference sequence). DNA of the CDR3: TGTGCCAGTAAAGAGGGGACGGGGAACACTGAAGCTTTCTTT. It specifies CASKEGTGNTEAFF.

The rearrangement uses TRBV12-3 or TRBV12-4 and TRBJ1-5, with 7 bases aligning to TRBD1. V was pared by 7 bases and J by 6 bases, with 9 bases of the junction left unmatched. The CDR3 loop spans 14 amino acids. CDR3 sequence: CASTVIGGSQPQHF. CDR3 DNA: TGTGCCAGCACTGTAATAGGGGGCTCTCAGCCCCAGCATTTT.

The chain couples TRBV6-5 to TRBJ2-2; TRBD1 agrees at 9 bases. The CDR3 extends over 16 amino acids. The V and J ends lost 4 bases and 7 bases, in that order; junction bases with no gene match: 10. CDR1 is MNHEY and CDR2 is SVGAGI in the germline V gene. The DNA for the CDR3 is TGTGCCAGCAGTTTCAGCCCGGGACAGGGAATCGGGGAGCTGTTTTTT. Its protein product is CASSFSPGQGIGELFF.

This chain links TRBV4-1 with TRBJ2-7; D assignment may be TRBD1 or TRBD2 (5 bases each). Between the trimmed V and J ends, which lost 1 base and 7 bases, there was a span of 20 bases. The CDR3 covers 16 residues. Germline lookup yields CDR1 MGHRA and CDR2 YSYEKL. CDR3 in DNA: TGCGCCAGCAGCCAAGGGTGGGGACCTACCCAGCAAGAGCAGTACTTC. It is translated as CASSQGWGPTQQEQYF.

V gene TRBV7-8 combines with J gene TRBJ2-7, with D possibly being TRBD1 (5 bases). The CDR3 totals 14 residues. V shed 3 bases and J shed 2 bases, with 11 bases lying between them. CDR1 and CDR2 (germline): SGHVS, FQNEAQ. The CDR3 loop is CASSLLGRAYEQYF. The CDR3 nucleotides read TGTGCCAGCAGCTTGTTAGGCAGGGCCTACGAGCAGTACTTC.

The chain uses TRBV7-3 and TRBJ2-1; 7 bases line up with TRBD1. This CDR3 comprises 16 residues. V was clipped by 5 bases and J by 0 bases; unmatched bases: 7. CDR1 and CDR2 from the germline V gene are SGHTA and FQGTGA. The CDR3: CASSPQRDSSYNEQFF. The CDR3 nucleotides read TGTGCCAGCAGCCCCCAACGGGACAGCTCCTACAATGAGCAGTTCTTC.

This clonotype was detected a few times. CDR3 loop: CSARRPKETQYF. The CDR3 DNA reads TGCAGTGCTAGAAGACCGAAAGAGACCCAGTACTTC. The chain uses TRBV20-1 and TRBJ2-5; D is undetermined. The CDR3 has 12 amino acids. CDR1 is DFQATT and CDR2 is SNEGSKA in the germline V gene (reference sequence). With 2 bases removed from V and 3 bases from J, the gap between germline ends came to 7 bases.

This clonotype was observed a few times. The genes are TRBV27 and TRBJ1-2; TRBD1 might be the D (6 bases). CDR1 MNHEY and CDR2 SMNVEV come from the germline V gene (reference sequence). V lost 3 bases to trimming and J lost 0 bases, with 8 bases between them. CDR3 length: 14 residues. DNA of the CDR3: TGTGCCAGCAGTTTCCCAGGGGCTAACTATGGCTACACCTTC. This translates into CASSFPGANYGYTF.

J is TRBJ1-5 and V is TRBV28, with 7 bases matching TRBD1. The V segment lost 2 bases and the J segment 8 bases; nucleotides outside the gene matches: 12. Germline V CDR1 and CDR2: MDHEN, SYDVKM. The CDR3 is 16 residues long. The CDR3 DNA reads as TGTGCCAGCAGTTTACGTAGACAGGGTCTTGGAAAGCCCCAGCATTTT. Its protein is CASSLRRQGLGKPQHF.

The genes are TRBV7-3 and TRBJ2-1; weak D call: TRBD1 (6 bases). Germline lookup yields CDR1 SGHTA and CDR2 FQGTGA. CDR3 size: 14 residues. Trimming pared 5 bases from V and 9 bases from J, leaving 17 bases between. The CDR3, as DNA: TGTGCCAGCAGCGCTCAGGGGAGTCACATTGAGCAGTTCTTC. Protein product: CASSAQGSHIEQFF. Based on the CDR3 plus reference TRBV7-3 and TRBJ2-1, the full variable domain is GAGVSQTPSNKVTEKGKYVELRCDPISGHTALYWYRQSLGQGPEFLIYFQGTGAADDSGLPNDRFFAVRPEGSVSTLKIQRTERGDSAVYLCASSAQGSHIEQFFGPGTRLTVL.

The chain uses TRBV20-1 and TRBJ1-1; D uncertain. CDR1 and CDR2 (germline): DFQATT, SNEGSKA (reference sequence). V was trimmed by 2 bases and J by 7 bases, leaving 17 bases between them. The CDR3 is 14 amino acids. The CDR3 nucleotides are TGCAGTGCTAGACTCTCGACGGGTAGCATTGAAGCTTTCTTT. Translating it yields CSARLSTGSIEAFF.

The chain has TRBV18 and TRBJ1-6; TRBD1 is a possible D gene (5 bases). The CDR3 is made up of 13 amino acids. Germline lookup yields CDR1 KGHSH and CDR2 LQKENI. V was pared by 3 bases and J by 7 bases, with 7 bases between. The CDR3 nucleotides are TGTGCCAGCTCACCGGAGGGGAATTCACCCCTCCACTTT. Its translation: CASSPEGNSPLHF. Filled out from reference TRBV18 and TRBJ1-6, the complete variable domain reads NAGVMQNPRHLVRRRGQEARLRCSPMKGHSHVYWYRQLPEEGLKFMVYLQKENIIDESGMPKERFSAEFPKEGPSILRIQQVVRGDSAAYFCASSPEGNSPLHFGNGTRLTVT.

This clonotype was recorded a few times. The rearrangement uses TRBV6-5 and TRBJ2-7; 9 bases agree with TRBD2. The V and J ends lost 4 bases and 0 bases, in that order; junction bases with no gene match: 7. Germline CDR1 is MNHEY and CDR2 is SVGAGI. The CDR3 totals 16 residues. The CDR3: CASSSPLAGNSYEQYF. As DNA, the CDR3 is TGTGCCAGCAGTTCACCTCTAGCGGGGAACTCCTACGAGCAGTACTTC.